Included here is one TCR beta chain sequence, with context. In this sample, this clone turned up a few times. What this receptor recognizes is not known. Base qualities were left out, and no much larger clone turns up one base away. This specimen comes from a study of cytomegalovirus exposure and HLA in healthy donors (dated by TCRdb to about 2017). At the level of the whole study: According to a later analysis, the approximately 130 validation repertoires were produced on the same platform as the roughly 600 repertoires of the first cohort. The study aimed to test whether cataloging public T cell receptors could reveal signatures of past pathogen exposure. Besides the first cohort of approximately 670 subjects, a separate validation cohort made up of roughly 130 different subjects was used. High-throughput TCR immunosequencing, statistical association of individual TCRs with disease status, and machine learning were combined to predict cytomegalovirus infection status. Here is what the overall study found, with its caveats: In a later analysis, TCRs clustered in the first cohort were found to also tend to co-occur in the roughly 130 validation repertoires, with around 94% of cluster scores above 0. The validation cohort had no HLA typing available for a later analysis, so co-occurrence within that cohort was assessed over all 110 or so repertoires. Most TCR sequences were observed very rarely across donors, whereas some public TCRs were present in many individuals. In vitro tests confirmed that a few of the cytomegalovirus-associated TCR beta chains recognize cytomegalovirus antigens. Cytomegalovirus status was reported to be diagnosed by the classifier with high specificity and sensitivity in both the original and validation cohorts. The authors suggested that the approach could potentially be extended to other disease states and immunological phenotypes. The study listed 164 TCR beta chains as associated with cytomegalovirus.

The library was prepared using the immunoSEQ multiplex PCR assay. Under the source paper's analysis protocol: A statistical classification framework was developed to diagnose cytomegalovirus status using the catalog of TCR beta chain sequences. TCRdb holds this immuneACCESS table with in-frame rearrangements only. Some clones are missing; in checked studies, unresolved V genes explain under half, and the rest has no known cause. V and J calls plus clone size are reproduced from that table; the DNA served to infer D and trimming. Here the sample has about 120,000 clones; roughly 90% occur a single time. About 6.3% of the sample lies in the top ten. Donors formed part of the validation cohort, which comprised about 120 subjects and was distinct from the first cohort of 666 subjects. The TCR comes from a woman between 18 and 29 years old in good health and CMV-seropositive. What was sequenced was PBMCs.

The CDR3 region reads CASSPPTGDSGYTF. The base sequence is TGCGCCAGCAGCCCCCCGACGGGGGACAGTGGCTACACCTTC. Recombination linked TRBV4-1 to TRBJ1-2, and 7 junction bases match TRBD1. Spanning cysteine to phenylalanine, the CDR3 consists of 14 amino acids. Of all the DNA, just the CDR3 is kept, 42 bases in frame from base 1. V ends up 4 bases short and J 7 bases short, with an unmatched junction base count of 9. Taken from the germline V gene, the CDR1 and CDR2 loops are MGHRA and YSYEKL.